These 28 T cell receptor beta chains came from one sample sequenced in a study of blood T cell repertoires in COVID-19. The protocol was immunoSEQ multiplex PCR, while the TCRdb copy is restricted to in-frame clones and leaves out a portion. The sample consists of around 330,000 clones, approximately 86% of them appearing once. Material for sequencing was PBMCs or T cells enriched from blood (not recorded which). All receptors come from a woman under 30 who had recovered from COVID-19.

This chain joins TRBV4-1 and TRBJ1-2; D uncertain. Trimming shortened V by 2 bases and J by 0 bases, and 19 bases separated the two germline ends. Per the germline V gene, CDR1 is MGHRA and CDR2 is YSYEKL. The CDR3 is 18 amino acids. CDR3 nucleotides: TGCGCCAGCAGCCAAATGTTAATAAGGAGGGATGCTAACTATGGCTACACCTTC. It codes for CASSQMLIRRDANYGYTF.

This chain links TRBV20-1 with TRBJ1-2, with TRBD1 as a possible D gene (5 bases). The ends were cut back, 3 bases at V and 4 bases at J, with 12 bases in the middle. CDR3 length: 13 residues. CDR1 is DFQATT and CDR2 is SNEGSKA in the germline V gene (reference sequence). The CDR3 DNA reads TGCAGTGCTAGTTTTGGGGCCCTCTATGGCTACACCTTC. Protein sequence: CSASFGALYGYTF.

This clone was seen a few times. This chain joins TRBV20-1 and TRBJ2-1; D possibly corresponds to TRBD1 (6 bases). Germline CDR1 reads DFQATT; CDR2 reads SNEGSKA (reference sequence). This CDR3 comprises 14 residues. V lost 3 bases, J lost 3 bases, and 12 bases lay in between. In DNA form, the CDR3 reads TGCAGTGCTAGTGCTGGGGGCCTCTACAATGAGCAGTTCTTC. Its translation: CSASAGGLYNEQFF.

V gene TRBV5-4 combines with J gene TRBJ1-2; 7 nucleotides agree with TRBD1. Trimming took 4 bases from V and 0 from J; bases not matched to a gene: 15. This CDR3 comprises 18 residues. Per germline, CDR1 SGHNT and CDR2 YYREEE (reference sequence). The CDR3 nucleotides read TGTGCCAGCAGCCCCCGGGACAGAGGGCCTCGAGCTAACTATGGCTACACCTTC. Protein product: CASSPRDRGPRANYGYTF.

The table lists this clone with a few counts. This chain joins TRBV9 and TRBJ2-2; D remains unclear. V gave up 2 bases and J gave up 6 bases, with 11 bases separating them. This CDR3 has 14 amino acids. The germline V gene has CDR1 SGDLS and CDR2 YYNGEE. CDR3 protein: CASSVIAQAGELFF. The CDR3 region has the DNA TGTGCCAGCAGCGTTATTGCGCAGGCCGGGGAGCTGTTTTTT.

The chain joins TRBV6-1 to TRBJ2-5; perhaps TRBD1 as D (5 bases). CDR1 is MNHNS and CDR2 is SASEGT in the germline V gene. The CDR3 length is 16 residues. Deletions cut 4 bases from V and 0 bases from J, with 15 bases between. The CDR3 loop is CASSVGAAYNQETQYF. In nucleotides, the CDR3 is TGTGCCAGCAGTGTAGGGGCGGCTTACAACCAAGAGACCCAGTACTTC.

The rearrangement joins TRBV5-5 to TRBJ1-1; D possibly corresponds to TRBD1 (5 bases). The CDR3 has 15 residues. In germline, CDR1 is SGHKS, CDR2 YYEKEE (reference sequence). The germline V and J ends were trimmed by 3 bases and 5 bases, with 17 bases remaining between them. The CDR3 DNA follows: TGTGCCAGCAGCTCTATGAGGGCGGGGGGTACTGAAGCTTTCTTT. Its protein product is CASSSMRAGGTEAFF.

This sequence joins TRBV2 and TRBJ1-5; a weak D match, TRBD1 (6 bases). The length of the CDR3 is 14 residues. CDR1 is SNHLY, CDR2 FYNNEI, per germline. With 10 bases removed from V and 6 bases from J, the gap between germline ends came to 19 bases. DNA for the CDR3: TGTGCCACCACCCCGGACAGACGTGGTCAGCCCCAGCATTTT. Protein sequence: CATTPDRRGQPQHF.

The DNA of the CDR3 is TGTGCCAGCAGCTCTTCTTATAACTATGGCTACACCTTC. Translation: CASSSSYNYGYTF. The V call is TRBV11-2, the J call TRBJ1-2; D remains unclear. The CDR3 contains 13 residues. V lost 4 bases, J lost 1 base, and 7 bases lay in between. Germline V gene lookup returns CDR1 SGHAT and CDR2 FQNNGV.

The chain employs TRBV19 and TRBJ2-1; 11 bases are a match to TRBD1. This CDR3 is built from 15 residues. Germline values: CDR1 LNHDA, CDR2 SQIVND (reference sequence). V dropped 4 bases and J dropped 3; count of bases not matched to a gene: 2. Here the CDR3 DNA reads TGTGCCAGTAGTAGGGGGACAGGGGGCTACAATGAGCAGTTCTTC. Protein sequence: CASSRGTGGYNEQFF.

The chain has TRBV19 and TRBJ1-1, with 8 bases lining up with TRBD1. Germline CDR1 LNHDA, CDR2 SQIVND (reference sequence). V shed 5 bases, J shed 4 bases, and the junction held 3 bases outside the gene matches. The CDR3 has 13 residues. The CDR3, as DNA: TGTGCCAGTAGTCCGACAGGGGTCACTGAAGCTTTCTTT. Translation gives CASSPTGVTEAFF.

The V and J genes are TRBV7-8 and TRBJ2-2; TRBD2 aligns across 7 bases. V lost 1 base and J lost 6; bases outside the gene matches: 5. Germline V gives CDR1 SGHVS, CDR2 FQNEAQ. The CDR3 length is 15 residues. The CDR3 coding sequence is TGTGCCAGCAGCTTAGAACTAGCGAGATCCGGGGAGCTGTTTTTT. Protein product: CASSLELARSGELFF.

The chain is built from TRBV18 and TRBJ2-2; D is perhaps TRBD2 (5 bases). This CDR3 is built from 15 residues. In germline, CDR1 is KGHSH, CDR2 LQKENI. V was shortened by 2 bases and J by 1 base, with 8 bases between the two germline ends. The CDR3 sequence: CASSPSGRNTGELFF. The CDR3 region has the DNA TGTGCCAGCTCACCAAGCGGTAGGAACACCGGGGAGCTGTTTTTT.

This chain connects TRBV29-1 to TRBJ1-2; unclear D gene. V was cut by 5 bases and J by 4 bases, with 5 bases left in between. The length of the CDR3 is 10 residues. Germline V CDR1 and CDR2: SQVTM, ANQGSEA. The CDR3 loop reads CSVRGYGYTF. CDR3 coding DNA: TGCAGCGTTCGAGGCTATGGCTACACCTTC.

On this clone: This sample also contains other DNA sequences that code for the same CDR3. The chain links TRBV12-3 or TRBV12-4 to TRBJ2-7; D gene unclear. The length of the CDR3 is 12 residues. V lost 6 bases and J 0 bases, leaving 6 bases between the germline ends. CDR3 loop: CASSVSSYEQYF. The CDR3 region has the DNA TGTGCCAGCAGCGTTAGCTCCTACGAGCAGTACTTC.

The sample holds one count of this clone. The chain uses TRBV7-2 and TRBJ2-2, with 8 nucleotides matching TRBD1. V shed 1 base and J 7 bases; nucleotides not matched to a gene: 5. This CDR3 region has 15 residues. Looked up from germline, CDR1 is SGHTA and CDR2 is FQGNSA. CDR3: CASSLVRGLRGELFF. The CDR3 coding sequence is TGTGCCAGCAGCTTAGTCAGGGGGCTTCGCGGGGAGCTGTTTTTT.

The J gene is TRBJ1-2, the V gene TRBV29-1; the D gene is possibly TRBD1 (6 bases). The CDR3 totals 13 residues. Germline lookup yields CDR1 SQVTM and CDR2 ANQGSEA. V lost 4 bases and J 2 bases, leaving 11 bases between the germline ends. Written as DNA, the CDR3 is TGCAGCGTTGGTAAGGGGGGGAACTATGGCTACACCTTC. As protein: CSVGKGGNYGYTF.

V is TRBV6-2 or TRBV6-3 and J is TRBJ1-6, with D unresolved. Between the trimmed V and J ends, which lost 2 bases and 4 bases, there was a span of 12 bases. This CDR3 has 16 amino acids. Germline loops: CDR1 MNHEY, CDR2 SVGEGT. CDR3 in amino acids: CASSYGPDGYNSPLHF. In nucleotides, the CDR3 is TGTGCCAGCAGTTACGGGCCAGACGGTTATAATTCACCCCTCCACTTT.

The chain uses TRBV4-1 and TRBJ2-7, with a weak D call TRBD2 (6 bases). The V gene's germline CDR1 is MGHRA and CDR2 YSYEKL. This CDR3 has 17 amino acids. With 3 bases removed from V and 1 base from J, the gap between germline ends came to 19 bases. CDR3 coding DNA: TGCGCCAGCAGCCATGACACGGGACTCCGAACGTCCTACGAGCAGTACTTC. It is translated as CASSHDTGLRTSYEQYF.

The DNA for the CDR3 is TGTGCCAGCAGTTACGCCGGGACAGGGATAGGCGGGGAGCTGTTTTTT. It translates to CASSYAGTGIGGELFF. The rearrangement joins TRBV6-5 to TRBJ2-2, with 9 nucleotides matching TRBD1. Germline V gene sequence: CDR1 MNHEY, CDR2 SVGAGI. CDR3 length: 16 residues. The V segment lost 2 bases and the J segment 7 bases; nucleotides outside the gene matches: 8.

In DNA form, the CDR3 reads TGTGCCAGCAGCTTAGGTTCCGCCGGGGAGCTGTTTTTT. Amino acid sequence: CASSLGSAGELFF. This sequence joins TRBV7-2 and TRBJ2-2, with D unclear. The CDR3 totals 13 residues. V shed 1 base and J shed 6 bases, with 6 bases lying between them. CDR1 is SGHTA, CDR2 FQGNSA, per germline.

This chain uses TRBV6-5 with TRBJ2-1; TRBD2 matches at 7 bases. There are 16 residues in the CDR3. V lost 4 bases to trimming and J lost 5 bases; unmatched junction nucleotides: 11. Germline V CDR1 and CDR2: MNHEY, SVGAGI. Written as DNA, the CDR3 is TGTGCCAGCAGTTTATCGGCTACTAGCGTAAACAATGAGCAGTTCTTC. It encodes CASSLSATSVNNEQFF.

This rearrangement joins TRBV10-3 to TRBJ2-2; weak D call: TRBD2 (6 bases). This CDR3 region has 16 residues. CDR1 and CDR2 (germline): ENHRY, SYGVKD. V lost 1 base to trimming and J lost 1 base, with 10 bases between them. CDR3 bases: TGTGCCATCAGTGAGTGGAGGGAACGGAACACCGGGGAGCTGTTTTTT. This encodes CAISEWRERNTGELFF.

This clone has only one observation. This chain links TRBV3-1 (or the pseudogene TRBV3-2) with TRBJ1-4; 7 nucleotides line up with TRBD1. The ends lost 4 bases at V and 11 bases at J; junction bases unmatched: 4. The CDR3 is 12 residues long. Per the germline V gene, CDR1 is LGHDT and CDR2 is YNNKEL (reference sequence). CDR3 nucleotides: TGTGCCAGCAGCCGACAGGGTGGGAAACTGTTTTTT. This codes for CASSRQGGKLFF.

The rearrangement joins TRBV4-3 to TRBJ1-5, with a weak D call TRBD1 (6 bases). This CDR3 comprises 19 residues. Germline V CDR1 and CDR2: LGHNA, YSLEER. Trimming left V 4 bases short and J 0 bases short, with 22 bases between. The CDR3 bases are TGCGCCAGCAGCCGCTTATTGAAAACCGGGACAAATAGCAATCAGCCCCAGCATTTT. As protein: CASSRLLKTGTNSNQPQHF.

The chain employs TRBV7-2 and TRBJ1-5, with D uncertain. V was trimmed by 2 bases and J by 2 bases, leaving 7 bases between them. This CDR3 has 14 amino acids. CDR1 and CDR2 (germline): SGHTA, FQGNSA. CDR3 region: CASSLNGGNQPQHF. Written as DNA, the CDR3 is TGTGCCAGCAGCTTAAACGGGGGCAATCAGCCCCAGCATTTT.

The chain links TRBV30 to TRBJ2-6, with D possibly being TRBD2 (5 bases). The CDR3 totals 12 residues. Germline V gene lookup returns CDR1 GTSNPN and CDR2 SVGIG (reference sequence). Between the trimmed V and J ends, which lost 1 base and 11 bases, there was a span of 9 bases. DNA for the CDR3: TGTGCCTGGAGTGGCGGGCCCGACGTCCTGACTTTC. Its translation is CAWSGGPDVLTF.

V usage is TRBV27 and J usage is TRBJ1-1, with 10 bases that match TRBD1. After removal of 3 bases from V and 4 bases from J, the junction contained 2 bases not matched to a gene. Per the germline V gene, CDR1 is MNHEY and CDR2 is SMNVEV (reference sequence). The CDR3 has 14 amino acids. DNA for the CDR3: TGTGCCAGCAGTTTTGGGACAGGGGTCACTGAAGCTTTCTTT. It codes for CASSFGTGVTEAFF.